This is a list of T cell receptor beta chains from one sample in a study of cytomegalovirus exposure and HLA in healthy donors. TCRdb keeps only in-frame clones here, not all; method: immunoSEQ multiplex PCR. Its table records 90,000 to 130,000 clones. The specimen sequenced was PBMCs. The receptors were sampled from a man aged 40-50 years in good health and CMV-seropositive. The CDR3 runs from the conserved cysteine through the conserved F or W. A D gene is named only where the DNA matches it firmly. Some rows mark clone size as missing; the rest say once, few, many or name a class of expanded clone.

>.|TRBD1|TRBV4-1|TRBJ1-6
TGCGCCAGCAGCCAAGATCTGGGGACAGAGAATTCACCCCTCCACTTT
CASSQDLGTENSPLHF
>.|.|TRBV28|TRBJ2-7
TGTGCCAGCAGTTTACTGCTCGTCCGGGGTCCCTACGAGCAGTACTTC
CASSLLLVRGPYEQYF
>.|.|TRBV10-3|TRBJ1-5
TGTGCCATCAGTGAGGACAGGAATCAGCCCCAGCATTTT
CAISEDRNQPQHF
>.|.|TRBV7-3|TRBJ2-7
TGTGCCAGCAGCCCCGGGAGTGGCGAGCAGTACTTC
CASSPGSGEQYF
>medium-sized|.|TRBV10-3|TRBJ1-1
TGTGCCATCAGTGACCCGAACATGATGAACACTGAAGCTTTCTTT
CAISDPNMMNTEAFF
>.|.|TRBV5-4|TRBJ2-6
TGTGCCAGCACCCACTCTGGGGCCAACGTCCTGACTTTC
CASTHSGANVLTF
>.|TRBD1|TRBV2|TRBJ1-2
TGTGCCAGCAGTGAGACAGGGGAACGTGGCTACACCTTC
CASSETGERGYTF
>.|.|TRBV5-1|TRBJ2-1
TGCGCCAGCAGCTTTTTGTCCAGGGAGGGGGGGGAGCAGTTCTTC
CASSFLSREGGEQFF
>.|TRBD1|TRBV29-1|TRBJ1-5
TGCAGCGTTGCACAGGGGGCCAATCAGCCCCAGCATTTT
CSVAQGANQPQHF
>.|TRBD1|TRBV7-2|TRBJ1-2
TGTGCCAGCAGCTGGGGACAGGGACTTAACTATGGCTACACCTTC
CASSWGQGLNYGYTF
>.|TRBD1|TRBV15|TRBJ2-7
TGTGCCACCAGAATTTCCGTCGGACAGGGGATATACGAGCAGTACTTC
CATRISVGQGIYEQYF
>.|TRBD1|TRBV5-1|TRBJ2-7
TGCGCCAGCAGTACAGGGGTCGGAACCTACGAGCAGTACTTC
CASSTGVGTYEQYF
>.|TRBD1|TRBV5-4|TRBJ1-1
TGTGCCAGCAGCTTGGGACAGGGGCGTCGGAACACTGAAGCTTTCTTT
CASSLGQGRRNTEAFF
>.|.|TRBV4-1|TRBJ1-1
TGCGCCAGCAGCCAATACGAGTACAGCTCTGAAGCTTTCTTT
CASSQYEYSSEAFF
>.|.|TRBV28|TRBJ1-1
TGTGCCAGCAGTTCCGGACAGAACACTGAAGCTTTCTTT
CASSSGQNTEAFF